The T cell receptor (beta chain) under discussion was sequenced for a study of blood T cell repertoires in COVID-19. Assay: immunoSEQ multiplex PCR; the TCRdb copy retains only in-frame clones and omits some. The sample holds 54,000 or so clones, roughly 91% seen once. The CDR3 is 18 amino acids. Looked up from germline, CDR1 is SGHRS and CDR2 is YFSETQ. V gave up 0 bases and J gave up 7 bases, with 22 bases separating them. Sequencing input: peripheral blood. This clonotype was obtained from a man aged 45-65 years with active COVID-19. The rearrangement joins TRBV5-1 to TRBJ1-4; D may be TRBD1 (5 bases). The CDR3 region is CASSLGGRAGPGGEKLFF. The CDR3 DNA sequence: TGCGCCAGCAGCTTGGGTGGTCGTGCGGGTCCGGGGGGTGAAAAACTGTTTTTT.